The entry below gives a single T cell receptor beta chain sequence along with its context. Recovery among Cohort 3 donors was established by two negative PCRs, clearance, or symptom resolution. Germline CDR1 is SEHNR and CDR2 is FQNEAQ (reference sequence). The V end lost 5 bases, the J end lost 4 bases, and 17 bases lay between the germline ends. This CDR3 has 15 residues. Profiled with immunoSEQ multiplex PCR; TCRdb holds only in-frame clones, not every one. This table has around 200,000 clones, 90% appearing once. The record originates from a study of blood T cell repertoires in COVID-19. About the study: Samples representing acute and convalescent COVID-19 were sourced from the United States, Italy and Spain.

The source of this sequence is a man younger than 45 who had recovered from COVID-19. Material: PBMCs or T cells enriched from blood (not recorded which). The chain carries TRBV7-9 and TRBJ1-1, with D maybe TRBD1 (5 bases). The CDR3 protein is CASSTQGQGTTEAFF. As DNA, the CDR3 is TGTGCCAGCAGCACGCAAGGTCAGGGTACCACTGAAGCTTTCTTT.